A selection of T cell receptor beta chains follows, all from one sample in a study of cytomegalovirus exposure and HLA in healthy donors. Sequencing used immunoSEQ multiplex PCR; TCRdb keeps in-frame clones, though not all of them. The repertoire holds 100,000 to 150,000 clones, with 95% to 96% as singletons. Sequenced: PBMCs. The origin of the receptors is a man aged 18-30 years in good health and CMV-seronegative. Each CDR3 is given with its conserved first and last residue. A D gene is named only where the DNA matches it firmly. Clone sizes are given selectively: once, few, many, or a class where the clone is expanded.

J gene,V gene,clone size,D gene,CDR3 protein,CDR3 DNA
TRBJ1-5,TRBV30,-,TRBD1,CAWSVLGTDYPLQPQHF,TGTGCCTGGAGTGTACTGGGGACAGATTATCCCCTACAGCCCCAGCATTTT
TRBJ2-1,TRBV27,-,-,CASSPSRIGYYNEQFF,TGTGCCAGCAGTCCCTCCCGGATCGGGTATTACAATGAGCAGTTCTTC
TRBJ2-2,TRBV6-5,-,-,CASSYSGGELFF,TGTGCCAGCAGTTACTCCGGCGGGGAGCTGTTTTTT
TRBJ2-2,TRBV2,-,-,CASRREKVGELFF,TGTGCCAGCAGACGGGAGAAGGTCGGGGAGCTGTTTTTT
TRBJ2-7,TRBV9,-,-,CASSVGSGRYEQYF,TGTGCCAGCAGCGTAGGCTCGGGAAGGTACGAGCAGTACTTC
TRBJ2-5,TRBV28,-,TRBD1,CASSSVGRGQETQYF,TGTGCCAGCAGTTCGGTAGGCAGGGGGCAAGAGACCCAGTACTTC
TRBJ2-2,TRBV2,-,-,CASSEDIGELFF,TGTGCCAGCAGTGAAGATATCGGGGAGCTGTTTTTT
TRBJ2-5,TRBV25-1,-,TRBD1,CASTPGQGSETQYF,TGTGCCAGCACTCCGGGACAGGGCTCGGAGACCCAGTACTTC
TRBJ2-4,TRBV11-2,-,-,CASSTGQGLAKNIQYF,TGTGCCAGCAGCACCGGACAAGGTCTAGCCAAAAACATTCAGTACTTC
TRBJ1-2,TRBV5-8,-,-,CASSPRRAEYTF,TGTGCCAGCAGCCCCCGGAGGGCGGAGTACACCTTC
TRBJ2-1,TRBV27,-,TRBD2,CASSLEGLAGSEQFF,TGTGCCAGCAGTTTAGAGGGACTAGCGGGAAGTGAGCAGTTCTTC
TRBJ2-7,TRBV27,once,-,CASSLYESSYEQYF,TGTGCCAGCAGTTTATACGAGAGCTCCTACGAGCAGTACTTC
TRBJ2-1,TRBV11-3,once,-,CASSLSGYNEQFF,TGTGCCAGCAGCCTCAGCGGCTACAATGAGCAGTTCTTC
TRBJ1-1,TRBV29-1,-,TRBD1,CSVHLVRGQENTEAFF,TGCAGCGTTCACCTAGTCCGGGGACAGGAGAACACTGAAGCTTTCTTT